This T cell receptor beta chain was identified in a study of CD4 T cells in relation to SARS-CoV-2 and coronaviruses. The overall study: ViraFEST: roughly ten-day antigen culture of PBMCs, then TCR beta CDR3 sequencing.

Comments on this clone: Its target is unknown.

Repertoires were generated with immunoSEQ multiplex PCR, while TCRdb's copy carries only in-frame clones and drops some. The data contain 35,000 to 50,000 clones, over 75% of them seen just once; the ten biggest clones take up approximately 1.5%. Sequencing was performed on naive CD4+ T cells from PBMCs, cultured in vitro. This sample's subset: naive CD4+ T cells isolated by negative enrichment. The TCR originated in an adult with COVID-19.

CDR3 sequence (DNA): TGTGCCAGCAGCCTCGGGACTACTGGCTCCGTCCTGACTTTC. Translating it yields CASSLGTTGSVLTF. This rearrangement joins TRBV7-3 to TRBJ2-6; 7 bases are a match to TRBD2. After removal of 5 bases from V and 12 bases from J, the junction contained 10 bases not matched to a gene. The CDR3 spans 14 residues. Germline loops: CDR1 SGHTA, CDR2 FQGTGA.